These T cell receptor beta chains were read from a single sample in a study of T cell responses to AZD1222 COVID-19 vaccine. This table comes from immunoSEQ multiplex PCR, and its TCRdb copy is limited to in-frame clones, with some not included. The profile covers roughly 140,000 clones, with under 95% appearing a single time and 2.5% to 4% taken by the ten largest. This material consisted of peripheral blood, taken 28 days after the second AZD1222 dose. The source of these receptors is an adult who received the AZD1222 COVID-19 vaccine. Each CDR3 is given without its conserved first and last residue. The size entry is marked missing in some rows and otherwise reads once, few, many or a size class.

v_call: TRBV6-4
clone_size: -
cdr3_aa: ASSVLSGGSYEQY

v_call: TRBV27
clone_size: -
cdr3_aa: ASSPAMLREGQPQH

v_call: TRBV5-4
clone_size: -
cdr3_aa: ASSPTPGGTYEQY

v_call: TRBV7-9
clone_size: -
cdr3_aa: ASSIPQGNNYGYT

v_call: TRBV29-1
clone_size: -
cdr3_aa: SVDGPGQGAFGYT

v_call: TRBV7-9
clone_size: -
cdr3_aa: ASSSKGSSYNEQF

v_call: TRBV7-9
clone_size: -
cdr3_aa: ASSMTGTPGGANVLT

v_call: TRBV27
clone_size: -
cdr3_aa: ASSLGMGVGETQY

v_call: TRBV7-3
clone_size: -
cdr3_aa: ASSLTGTVYNEQF

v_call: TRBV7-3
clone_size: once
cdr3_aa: ASSLEAGPNSPLH

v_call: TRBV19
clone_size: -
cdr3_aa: ASIGGEKLF

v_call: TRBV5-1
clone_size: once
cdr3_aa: ASRGAGVTDTQY

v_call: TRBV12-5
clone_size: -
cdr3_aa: ASGLEAQLTYEQY

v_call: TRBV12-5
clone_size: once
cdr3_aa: ASGLDGLENQPQH

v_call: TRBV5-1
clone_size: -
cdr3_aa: ASSLSSRGRITDTQY

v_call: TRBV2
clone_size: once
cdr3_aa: ASSGGETDTQY

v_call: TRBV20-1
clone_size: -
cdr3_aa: SARGYGYT

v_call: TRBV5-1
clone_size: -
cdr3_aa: ASSSNSLSNTEAF

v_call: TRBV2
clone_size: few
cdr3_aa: ASIPGQLTDTQY

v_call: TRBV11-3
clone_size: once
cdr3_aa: ASSLGGREYNEQF

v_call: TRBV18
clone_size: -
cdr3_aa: ASSPGVSRLNTEAF

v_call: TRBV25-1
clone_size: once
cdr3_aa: ASSEEWVAGVDEQF